This TCR beta chain was captured by sequencing in a study of T cells in Graves' hyperthyroidism and ophthalmopathy. Study at large: Once the initial diagnosis was made, peripheral blood was obtained before any treatment.

TCR beta CDR3 regions were amplified from RNA. First-round RT-PCR targeting the TCR CDR3 was performed with the HTBI primer set. TCRdb called the multiplex PCR reads again in MiXCR, with one record for every CDR3 protein. The sample includes approximately 690,000 distinct CDR3 sequences, 14% of them seen just once. Active moderate-to-severe ophthalmopathy, Clinical Activity Score at least 3, NOSPECS at least 4, under 3 months' duration. Study-level points and caveats: The model identified upcoming ophthalmopathy a median approximately seven months ahead of onset.

This clonotype has ten or more counts. Its antigen is unknown. Sequenced: blood. The TCR originated in a woman aged 50 to 65 with Graves' ophthalmopathy.

The DNA of the CDR3 is TGTGCCAGCAGCGAGGGGCGGGATTTCCCCTCCTACAATGAGCAGTTCTTC. Its translation: CASSEGRDFPSYNEQFF. The chain carries TRBV7-9 and TRBJ2-1, with D maybe TRBD2 (6 bases). V was trimmed by 5 bases and J by 0 bases, leaving 17 bases between them. CDR1 is SEHNR, CDR2 FQNEAQ, per germline (reference sequence). The CDR3 runs 17 residues.